These 27 T cell receptor beta chains came from one sample sequenced in a study of blood T cells in healthy people across ages. Primed by a sample-barcoded 5' primer and a J-beta primer mix, a second PCR proceeded for 7 to 11 cycles. TCRdb analysed the 5' RACE reads with MiXCR anew, one entry per CDR3 protein. The sample has fewer than 900,000 distinct CDR3 sequences, about 42% seen once. Sequenced: blood. Receptors originate from a woman in her sixties in good health.

The rearrangement joins TRBV7-9 to TRBJ1-4; no clear D. The V gene lost 1 base and the J gene lost 4 bases, with 10 bases spanning the gap. The CDR3 is 15 residues long. Germline-derived CDR1 and CDR2 are SEHNR and FQNEAQ (reference sequence). The CDR3 is CASSLVVQHNEKLFF. The CDR3 nucleotides are TGTGCCAGCAGCTTAGTGGTTCAGCATAATGAAAAACTGTTTTTT. Variable domain in full (rest from reference TRBV7-9 and TRBJ1-4): DTGVSQNPRHKITKRGQNVTFRCDPISEHNRLYWYRQTLGQGPEFLTYFQNEAQLEKSRLLSDRFSAERPKGSFSTLEIQRTEQGDSAMYLCASSLVVQHNEKLFFGSGTQLSVL.

The genes are TRBV20-1 and TRBJ2-1; TRBD2 matches 10 bases. CDR1 DFQATT and CDR2 SNEGSKA come from the germline V gene (reference sequence). J lost 6 bases, V lost 1 base, and 6 bases had no gene match. The CDR3 has 15 amino acids. CDR3 amino acids: CSARGEREGLNEQFF. The CDR3 nucleotides read TGCAGTGCTAGAGGGGAGCGGGAGGGCCTCAATGAGCAGTTCTTC.

Remarks on this clonotype: At one boundary the junction diverges from the germline segment, which might be a read error. This rearrangement joins TRBV3-1 to TRBJ2-3, with D unclear. This CDR3 spans 12 amino acids. From germline, CDR1 is LGHDT and CDR2 YNNKEL (reference sequence). The CDR3 reads CASGQGSGTQYF. DNA for the CDR3: TGTGCCAGCGGCCAAGGGTCGGGTACGCAGTATTTT.

This clonotype appeared a few times. The rearrangement uses TRBV29-1 and TRBJ1-1, with D unresolved. Trimming removed 2 bases at V and 0 bases at J, with 10 bases between. The length of the CDR3 is 14 residues. The germline CDR1 and CDR2 sequences are SQVTM and ANQGSEA. In DNA form, the CDR3 reads TGCAGCGTTGAATGGGGTGGTATGAACACTGAAGCTTTCTTT. This sequence encodes CSVEWGGMNTEAFF.

V gene TRBV24-1 combines with J gene TRBJ2-1; TRBD2 agrees at 10 bases. Germline CDR1 reads KGHDR; CDR2 reads SFDVKD. The CDR3 loop spans 17 amino acids. V trimming: 4 bases; J trimming: 0 bases; junction bases outside the gene matches: 5. CDR3 sequence: CATSETAGGSSYNEQFF. In DNA, the CDR3 is TGTGCCACCAGTGAAACAGCGGGAGGGAGCTCCTACAATGAGCAGTTCTTC.

The CDR3 DNA sequence: TGTGCCAGCTCACCACCGCACAGGGTCTCGATATATGGCTACACCTTC. This translates into CASSPPHRVSIYGYTF. This chain connects TRBV18 to TRBJ1-2; D is possibly TRBD1 (6 bases). Trimming took 0 bases from V and 5 from J, leaving 16 bases between them. Germline CDR1 and CDR2: KGHSH and LQKENI. The CDR3 runs 16 residues.

The chain recombines TRBV7-9 with TRBJ2-2; D gene unclear. The V gene's germline CDR1 is SEHNR and CDR2 FQNEAQ (reference sequence). V was pared by 2 bases and J by 2 bases, with 9 bases between. This CDR3 is 15 amino acids long. CDR3 sequence: CASSLYDINTGELFF. The CDR3 DNA sequence: TGTGCCAGCAGCTTATATGACATCAACACCGGGGAGCTGTTTTTT.

The CDR3 bases are TGTGCCAGCAGTTCTCCCGGACTAGCGGGGGATTTCTACAATGAGCAGTTCTTC. This codes for CASSSPGLAGDFYNEQFF. The V call is TRBV7-9, the J call TRBJ2-1; 13 bases match TRBD2. This CDR3 is built from 18 residues. Per germline, CDR1 SEHNR and CDR2 FQNEAQ (reference sequence). The trim removed 6 bases at V and 3 bases at J, leaving 11 bases unmatched.

CDR3 DNA sequence: TGTGCCAGTAGTATAGTGCGGAGGGGGCGAGGTGGCTACACCTTC. This sequence encodes CASSIVRRGRGGYTF. J is TRBJ1-2 and V is TRBV19, with TRBD1 identical over 7 bases. V was clipped by 1 base and J by 7 bases; unmatched bases: 9. This CDR3 has 15 amino acids. Germline V gene sequence: CDR1 LNHDA, CDR2 SQIVND (reference sequence).

This clonotype was seen more than once but under ten times. The chain couples TRBV7-9 to TRBJ2-7; D may be TRBD1 (6 bases). CDR1 and CDR2 from the germline V gene are SEHNR and FQNEAQ (reference sequence). The CDR3 consists of 12 residues. V lost 6 bases, J lost 7 bases, and 13 bases lay in between. The CDR3 nucleotides are TGTGCCAGCAGTTGGGACAACAATGAGCAGTACTTC. Translating it yields CASSWDNNEQYF.

The chain carries TRBV6-2 or TRBV6-3 and TRBJ2-5; no reliable D call. With 6 bases removed from V and 5 bases from J, the gap between germline ends came to 13 bases. The CDR3 totals 13 residues. CDR1 MNHEY and CDR2 SVGEGT come from the germline V gene. The CDR3 nucleotides are TGTGCCAGCAGGGATTGGAAAGTGGAGACCCAGTACTTC. Its translation: CASRDWKVETQYF.

The CDR3 sequence: CASSEQDQGGYTF. The CDR3 nucleotides are TGTGCCAGCAGTGAGCAGGACCAAGGGGGCTACACCTTC. This chain connects TRBV6-1 to TRBJ1-2, with D unresolved. Germline V gene sequence: CDR1 MNHNS, CDR2 SASEGT. There are 13 residues in the CDR3. V shed 3 bases and J shed 8 bases, with 13 bases lying between them.

The chain has TRBV11-2 and TRBJ2-4, with D perhaps matching TRBD1 (5 bases). The closer fit of TRBJ2-7 to the DNA end suggests the J call may be wrong. CDR1 and CDR2 from the germline V gene are SGHAT and FQNNGV. This CDR3 contains 17 residues. CDR3 loop: CASSLGAVQVYRYEQYF. CDR3 DNA: TGTGCCAGCAGCTTAGGGGCGGTTCAGGTCTACAGGTACGAGCAGTACTTC.

On this clonotype itself: Being one base from a much bigger clone, this may be a read error. The chain recombines TRBV29-1 with TRBJ2-4; TRBD2 matches 9 bases. The last part of the DNA fits TRBJ2-5 better; the J call may be wrong. This CDR3 is built from 12 residues. Germline lookup yields CDR1 SQVTM and CDR2 ANQGSEA. CDR3 protein: CSIASGEETQYF. As DNA, the CDR3 is TGCAGCATCGCTAGCGGGGAAGAGACCCAGTACTTC.

This clonotype was recorded a few times. The V gene is TRBV6-1, the J gene TRBJ2-7; 7 bases map to TRBD2. This CDR3 is 15 amino acids long. With 7 bases clipped from V and 0 bases from J, the junction kept 9 bases outside the gene matches. Looked up from germline, CDR1 is MNHNS and CDR2 is SASEGT. CDR3 nucleotide sequence: TGTGCCAGCAAGTGGAGCGGGGCTAGCTCCTACGAGCAGTACTTC. It encodes CASKWSGASSYEQYF.

A remark on this clonotype: One end of the junction fails to match germline, which may point to a read error. The rearrangement uses TRBV7-9 and TRBJ2-7, with TRBD2 as a possible D gene (6 bases). The J call may be wrong; the DNA end is better matched by TRBJ2-5. The germline CDR1 and CDR2 sequences are SEHNR and FQNEAQ (reference sequence). This CDR3 contains 12 residues. The CDR3 DNA reads TGTGCCAGCGGCTTGGGGGGAGAGACCCAGTACTTC. Encoded protein: CASGLGGETQYF.

The J gene is TRBJ2-7, the V gene TRBV7-2, with D perhaps TRBD2 (5 bases). Trimming stripped 0 bases from V and 7 bases from J, with 13 bases between. Germline assignment: CDR1 SGHTA and CDR2 FQGNSA. CDR3 length equals 14 residues. The CDR3 coding sequence is TGTGCCAGCAGCTTAGCGCAGCGGCAAAATGAGCAGTACTTC. This sequence encodes CASSLAQRQNEQYF.

The chain carries TRBV24-1 and TRBJ2-7; D gene unclear. V was pared by 0 bases and J by 7 bases, with 15 bases between. The CDR3 has 15 residues. Germline-derived CDR1 and CDR2 are KGHDR and SFDVKD. CDR3 nucleotide sequence: TGTGCCACCAGTGATTTGGGCGCCAGTGGCAATGAGCAGTACTTC. It yields the protein CATSDLGASGNEQYF.

This chain links TRBV28 with TRBJ2-1, with 10 bases aligning to TRBD2. CDR1 MDHEN and CDR2 SYDVKM come from the germline V gene. J lost 8 bases, V lost 6 bases, and 13 bases had no gene match. This CDR3 spans 16 amino acids. Here the CDR3 reads CASRTGTSDNNDEQFF. In nucleotides, the CDR3 is TGTGCCAGCAGAACCGGGACTAGCGATAATAACGATGAGCAGTTCTTC. The whole variable domain, remainder taken from reference TRBV28 and TRBJ2-1, is DVKVTQSSRYLVKRTGEKVFLECVQDMDHENMFWYRQDPGLGLRLIYFSYDVKMKEKGDIPEGYSVSREKKERFSLILESASTNQTSMYLCASRTGTSDNNDEQFFGPGTRLTVL.

V and J are TRBV10-3 and TRBJ1-1; 7 bases fit TRBD1. The CDR3 sequence is 15 residues long. V was clipped by 3 bases and J by 2 bases; unmatched bases: 6. Germline CDR1 is ENHRY and CDR2 is SYGVKD. The CDR3 reads CAISDRTGDNTEAFF. CDR3 nucleotides: TGTGCCATCAGTGACCGGACAGGAGACAACACTGAAGCTTTCTTT.

This clonotype occurred a few times. This sequence joins TRBV20-1 and TRBJ2-1, with TRBD2 matching over 9 bases. CDR1 and CDR2 (germline): DFQATT, SNEGSKA (reference sequence). V shed 1 base, J shed 0 bases, and the junction held 10 bases outside the gene matches. The CDR3 consists of 18 residues. In DNA, the CDR3 is TGCAGTGCTAGAGCTCCGGGACTAGCCTATATCTCCTACAATGAGCAGTTCTTC. This encodes CSARAPGLAYISYNEQFF.

The chain employs TRBV20-1 and TRBJ1-4; 8 bases agree with TRBD1. With V trimmed by 3 bases and J by 6 bases, 6 bases remained unmatched. Per the germline V gene, CDR1 is DFQATT and CDR2 is SNEGSKA (reference sequence). This CDR3 region has 14 residues. The CDR3 sequence: CSASDRGPDEKLFF. DNA for the CDR3: TGCAGTGCTAGTGACAGGGGACCTGATGAAAAACTGTTTTTT.

The chain recombines TRBV5-1 with TRBJ2-4, with D perhaps TRBD1 or TRBD2 (5 bases each). The DNA end favors TRBJ2-7, so the J call may be wrong. This CDR3 has 13 residues. The germline gives CDR1 SGHRS, CDR2 YFSETQ. DNA of the CDR3: TGCGCCAGCAGGCTGGGGGTCGGGGACGAGCAGTACTTC. Translating it yields CASRLGVGDEQYF.

In this sample, this clonotype turned up once. The chain recombines TRBV7-2 with TRBJ2-1, with 8 bases identical to TRBD1. This CDR3 has 14 residues. Germline loops: CDR1 SGHTA, CDR2 FQGNSA. V shed 7 bases and J 1 base; nucleotides not matched to a gene: 3. This CDR3 reads CASNGQGSYNEQFF. CDR3 DNA: TGTGCCAGCAACGGACAGGGATCCTACAATGAGCAGTTCTTC.

The sample holds many counts of this clonotype. Here the CDR3 DNA reads TGTGCCAGCAACCCGGGAGTGGGTAATGAGCAGTTCTTC. The encoded protein is CASNPGVGNEQFF. The V gene is TRBV6-1, the J gene TRBJ2-1, with a tentative D call TRBD2 (6 bases). V shed 7 bases and J shed 7 bases, with 14 bases lying between them. The CDR3 extends over 13 amino acids. From germline, CDR1 is MNHNS and CDR2 SASEGT.

This clonotype has just a few counts. J is TRBJ2-7 and V is TRBV5-8, with 14 bases matching TRBD2. Germline lookup yields CDR1 SGHTS and CDR2 YDEGEE. J gave up 0 bases and V 3 bases, and 2 bases lay outside the gene matches. The CDR3 contains 16 residues. The CDR3 sequence: CASSSGLAGDSYEQYF. The CDR3, as DNA: TGTGCCAGCAGCTCGGGACTAGCGGGGGACTCCTACGAGCAGTACTTC.

This clonotype was found a few times. The chain links TRBV9 to TRBJ2-1; 10 nucleotides line up with TRBD2. The CDR3 has 15 amino acids. Germline CDR1 reads SGDLS; CDR2 reads YYNGEE. V shed 3 bases, J shed 8 bases, and the junction held 8 bases outside the gene matches. The CDR3 here is CASSDVAGGRDEQFF. CDR3 bases: TGTGCCAGCAGCGACGTAGCGGGAGGTAGGGATGAGCAGTTCTTC.